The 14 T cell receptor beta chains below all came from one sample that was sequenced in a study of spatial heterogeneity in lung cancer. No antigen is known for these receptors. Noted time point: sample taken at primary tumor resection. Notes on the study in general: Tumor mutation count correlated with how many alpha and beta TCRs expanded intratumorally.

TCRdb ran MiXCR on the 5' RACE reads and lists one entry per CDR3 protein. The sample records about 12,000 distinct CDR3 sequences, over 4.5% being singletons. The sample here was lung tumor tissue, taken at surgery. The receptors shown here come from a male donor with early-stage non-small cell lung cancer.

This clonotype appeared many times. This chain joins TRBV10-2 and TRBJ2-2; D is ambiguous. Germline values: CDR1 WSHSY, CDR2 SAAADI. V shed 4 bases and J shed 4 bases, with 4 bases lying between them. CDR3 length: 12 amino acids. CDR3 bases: TGCGCCAGCAGTGGCCGCACCGGGGAGCTGTTTTTT. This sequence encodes CASSGRTGELFF.

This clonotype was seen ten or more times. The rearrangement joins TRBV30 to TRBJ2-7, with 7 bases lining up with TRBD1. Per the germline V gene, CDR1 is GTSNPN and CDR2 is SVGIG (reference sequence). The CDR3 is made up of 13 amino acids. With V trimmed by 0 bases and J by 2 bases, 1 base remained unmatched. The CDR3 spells CAWSVGQTYEQYF. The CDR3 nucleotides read TGTGCCTGGAGTGTGGGACAGACCTACGAGCAGTACTTC.

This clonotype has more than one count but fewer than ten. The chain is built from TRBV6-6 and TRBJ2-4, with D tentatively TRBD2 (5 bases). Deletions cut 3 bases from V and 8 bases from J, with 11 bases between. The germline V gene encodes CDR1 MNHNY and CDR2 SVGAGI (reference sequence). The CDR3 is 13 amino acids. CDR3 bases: TGTGCCAGCAGTTATGGAGGATTCGACATTCAGTACTTC. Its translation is CASSYGGFDIQYF.

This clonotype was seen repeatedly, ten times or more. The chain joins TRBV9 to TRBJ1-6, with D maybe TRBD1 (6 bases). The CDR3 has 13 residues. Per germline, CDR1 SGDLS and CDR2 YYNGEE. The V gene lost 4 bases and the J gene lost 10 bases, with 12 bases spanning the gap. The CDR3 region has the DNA TGTGCCAGCAGCAGAGACAGGTTGTCACCCCTCCACTTT. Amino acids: CASSRDRLSPLHF.

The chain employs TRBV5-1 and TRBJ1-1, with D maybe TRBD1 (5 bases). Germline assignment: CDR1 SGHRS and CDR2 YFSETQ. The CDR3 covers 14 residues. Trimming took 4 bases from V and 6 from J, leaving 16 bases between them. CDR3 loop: CASSRGREGAEAFF. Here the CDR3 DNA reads TGCGCCAGCAGCCGGGGCAGGGAAGGGGCTGAAGCTTTCTTT. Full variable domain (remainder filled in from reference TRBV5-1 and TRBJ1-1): KAGVTQTPRYLIKTRGQQVTLSCSPISGHRSVSWYQQTPGQGLQFLFEYFSETQRNKGNFPGRFSGRQFSNSRSEMNVSTLELGDSALYLCASSRGREGAEAFFGQGTRLTVV.

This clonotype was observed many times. The CDR3 nucleotides read TGTGCCAGCAGCGGCAGGGTAGGGGGCAGAGACATTCAGTACTTC. Translating it yields CASSGRVGGRDIQYF. This chain links TRBV9 with TRBJ2-4, with TRBD1 identical over 7 bases. The V segment lost 3 bases and the J segment 8 bases; nucleotides outside the gene matches: 11. CDR1 and CDR2 from the germline V gene are SGDLS and YYNGEE. This CDR3 comprises 15 residues.

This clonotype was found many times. CDR3: CASSSTGGTIYGYTF. The CDR3 DNA reads TGCGCCAGCAGCTCTACAGGCGGAACCATCTATGGCTACACCTTC. The rearrangement uses TRBV5-1 and TRBJ1-2, with D tentatively TRBD1 (5 bases). The V end was cut by 3 bases, the J end by 4 bases, with 16 bases between. The V gene's germline CDR1 is SGHRS and CDR2 YFSETQ. The CDR3 spans 15 residues.

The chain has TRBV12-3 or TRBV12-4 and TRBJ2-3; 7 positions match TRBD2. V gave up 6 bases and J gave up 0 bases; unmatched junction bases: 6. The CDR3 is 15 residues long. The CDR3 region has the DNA TGTGCCAGCAGCTCGACGGGGGGAAGCACAGATACGCAGTATTTT. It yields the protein CASSSTGGSTDTQYF.

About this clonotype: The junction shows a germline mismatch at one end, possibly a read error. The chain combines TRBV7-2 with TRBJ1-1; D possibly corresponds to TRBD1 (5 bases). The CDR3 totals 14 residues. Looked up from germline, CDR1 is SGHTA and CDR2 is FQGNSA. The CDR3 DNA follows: TGTGCCAGCAGCTTAGCGTCGACAGACACTGGAGCTTTCTTT. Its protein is CASSLASTDTGAFF.

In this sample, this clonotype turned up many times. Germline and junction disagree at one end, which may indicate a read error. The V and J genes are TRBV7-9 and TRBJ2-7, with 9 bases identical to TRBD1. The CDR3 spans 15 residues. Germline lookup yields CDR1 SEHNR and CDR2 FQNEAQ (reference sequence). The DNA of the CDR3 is TGTGCCAACAGCACCCCCGGACAGGGGTTCGGGGAGCAGTACTTC. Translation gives CANSTPGQGFGEQYF.

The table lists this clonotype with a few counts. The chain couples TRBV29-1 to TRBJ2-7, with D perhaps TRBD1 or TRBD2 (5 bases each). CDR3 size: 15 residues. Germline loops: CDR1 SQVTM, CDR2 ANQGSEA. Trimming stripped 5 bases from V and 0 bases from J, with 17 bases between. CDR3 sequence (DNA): TGCAGCGTTCTCGGGACCCCCCAGAGCTCCTACGAGCAGTACTTC. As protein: CSVLGTPQSSYEQYF.

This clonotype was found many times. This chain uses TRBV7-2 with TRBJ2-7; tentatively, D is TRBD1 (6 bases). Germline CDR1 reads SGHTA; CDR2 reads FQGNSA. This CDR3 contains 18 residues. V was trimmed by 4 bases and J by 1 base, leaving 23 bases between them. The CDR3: CASSSSPGTPGFSYEQYF. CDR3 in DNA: TGTGCCAGCAGCTCATCCCCCGGGACACCCGGATTTTCCTACGAGCAGTACTTC.

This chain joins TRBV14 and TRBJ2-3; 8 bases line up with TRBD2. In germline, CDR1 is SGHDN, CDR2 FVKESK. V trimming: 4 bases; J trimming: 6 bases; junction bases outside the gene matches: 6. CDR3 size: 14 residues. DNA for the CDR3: TGTGCCAGCAGCCGGCGGGGGGTGTTGGATACGCAGTATTTT. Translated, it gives CASSRRGVLDTQYF.

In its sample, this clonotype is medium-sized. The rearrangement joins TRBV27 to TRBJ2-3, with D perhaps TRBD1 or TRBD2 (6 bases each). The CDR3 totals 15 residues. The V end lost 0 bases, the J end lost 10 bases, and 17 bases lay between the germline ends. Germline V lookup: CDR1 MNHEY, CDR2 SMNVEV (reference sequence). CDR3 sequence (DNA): TGTGCCAGCAGTTTATCGGGGGGCGGGGCGGGCCCGCAGTATTTT. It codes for CASSLSGGGAGPQYF.